This T cell receptor beta chain emerged from a study of early T cells in non-severe SARS-CoV-2 infection. Study observations and caveats: VDJdb-based matching was biased toward anti-spike CD8 responses and missed private and CD4 specificities.

Deletions cut 2 bases from V and 7 bases from J, with 12 bases between. The CDR3 totals 13 residues. CDR1 DFQATT and CDR2 SNEGSKA come from the germline V gene (reference sequence). In the library, individual cDNA molecules carried attached unique molecular identifiers. TCRdb independently ran MiXCR on the 5' RACE reads; one entry per CDR3 protein. The sample gives 35,000 to 40,000 distinct CDR3 sequences, under 5% of which show up once; about a tenth is in the top ten. This clonotype was recorded many times. Its matching antigen is unknown. Input material: whole blood. This receptor was identified in an adult who was a healthcare worker with PCR-confirmed SARS-CoV-2 infection or an uninfected control (not recorded which). The chain joins TRBV20-1 to TRBJ2-1; the D is unclear. The CDR3 DNA follows: TGCAGTGCTAGAAGGCAAGTGCAGAATGAGCAGTTCTTC. It specifies CSARRQVQNEQFF.